The source of this TCR beta chain is a study of spatial heterogeneity in lung cancer. TCRdb passed the 5' RACE reads through MiXCR, listing each CDR3 protein once. The repertoire holds about 92,000 distinct CDR3 sequences, with roughly 12% as singletons. Time point: sample taken at primary tumor resection. Material for sequencing was whole RNA from tumor, nontumor lung or frozen PBMC, left unsorted. Looked up from germline, CDR1 is DFQATT and CDR2 is SNEGSKA (reference sequence). CDR3 size: 17 residues. V was cut by 3 bases and J by 6 bases, with 24 bases left in between. This clonotype was seen a handful of times.

The input for sequencing was PBMCs, taken at surgery. The receptor comes from a male donor with early-stage non-small cell lung cancer. The chain couples TRBV20-1 to TRBJ1-5, with D maybe TRBD1 (6 bases). This CDR3 reads CSASRARGQSTTQPQHF. CDR3 sequence (DNA): TGCAGTGCTAGCCGGGCCAGGGGCCAATCCACCACTCAGCCCCAGCATTTT.